Listed below are T cell receptor beta chains from one sample, sequenced in a study of cytomegalovirus exposure and HLA in healthy donors. Data came from immunoSEQ multiplex PCR; TCRdb stores just in-frame clones and leaves some out. Of more than 120,000 clones in the sample, more than 85% were seen once. Sequenced: PBMCs. These receptors all stem from a man between 18 and 29 years old in good health and CMV-seropositive. Each CDR3 is given with its conserved first and last residue. The D gene is left open where the match is weak. Part of the rows lack a size; the others show once, few, many or a class for expanded clones.

.,TRBV18,TRBD1,TRBJ1-2,TGTGCCAGCTCACCACCGACAGGGGGCCTAGCTAACTATGGCTACACCTTC,CASSPPTGGLANYGYTF
.,TRBV7-7,TRBD2,TRBJ2-1,TGTGCTAGCAGCTTACAACTAGCGGGAGGAGGTGAGCAGTTCTTC,CASSLQLAGGGEQFF
.,TRBV2,TRBD2,TRBJ2-7,TGTGCCAGCAGTGAACCGGGACTAGCGGGAATCTCCTACGAGCAGTACTTC,CASSEPGLAGISYEQYF
.,TRBV5-1,.,TRBJ1-2,TGCGCCAGCAGCTTGGAATGGGGAGGGGCCTATGGCTACACCTTC,CASSLEWGGAYGYTF
.,TRBV7-9,.,TRBJ1-1,TGTGCCAGCAGCTCAACTACTGGTAAGAACACTGAAGCTTTCTTT,CASSSTTGKNTEAFF
.,TRBV27,TRBD1,TRBJ2-3,TGTGCCAGCAGTTTATCGGGACAGGGTGCAGATACGCAGTATTTT,CASSLSGQGADTQYF
.,TRBV12-5,TRBD1,TRBJ1-5,TGTGCTAGTGGTTTGGTACTTTTTACGGCCTGGGACAGAGGAAATGATCAGCCCCAGCATTTT,CASGLVLFTAWDRGNDQPQHF
.,TRBV14,TRBD2,TRBJ2-3,TGTGCCAGCAGCCTTCGGGACTACCAGTATTTT,CASSLRDYQYF
.,TRBV15,.,TRBJ2-7,TGTGCCACCAGCAGAGGGTCGGGGGAGCAGTACTTC,CATSRGSGEQYF
once,TRBV7-7,TRBD1,TRBJ1-1,TGTGCCAGCAGCTTAGAGGGAATACAGGGGCGCCTGGGCACTGAAGCTTTCTTT,CASSLEGIQGRLGTEAFF
.,TRBV9,TRBD1,TRBJ1-2,TGTGCCAGCAGCGTAGCTGACAGGGGGATAGGCTACACCTTC,CASSVADRGIGYTF
.,TRBV5-6,.,TRBJ1-1,TGTGCCAGCAGCTTGGCCAGGGGTTGGGACACTGAAGCTTTCTTT,CASSLARGWDTEAFF
.,TRBV6-1,.,TRBJ1-5,TGTGCCAGCAGTGTCGGGTCCCATAGCAATCAGCCCCAGCATTTT,CASSVGSHSNQPQHF
.,TRBV27,TRBD1,TRBJ1-4,TGTGCCAGCAGTACGACAGGGTACAATGAAAAACTGTTTTTT,CASSTTGYNEKLFF
.,TRBV7-2,TRBD1,TRBJ2-7,TGTGCCAGCAGCCCACCTCCGGGACAGGGGGCCACTTTCTACGAGCAGTACTTC,CASSPPPGQGATFYEQYF
.,TRBV2,.,TRBJ1-6,TGTGCCAGCAGTGAAGCAGGGAGGGCGGAGAATTCACCCCTCCACTTT,CASSEAGRAENSPLHF
.,TRBV5-1,TRBD1,TRBJ2-7,TGCGCCAGCAGGACAGGGGGCAGCTACGAGCAGTACTTC,CASRTGGSYEQYF
.,TRBV27,TRBD1,TRBJ1-1,TGTGCCAGCAGTTTATCCCGGACAGGGGGTACTGAAGCTTTCTTT,CASSLSRTGGTEAFF
.,TRBV7-9,.,TRBJ1-5,TGTGCCAGCAGCTTGGACTCCGGCAATCAGCCCCAGCATTTT,CASSLDSGNQPQHF
.,TRBV7-9,TRBD1,TRBJ1-6,TGTGCCAGCAGCTCCGGGACAGGGCTTTCACCCCTCCACTTT,CASSSGTGLSPLHF
many,TRBV29-1,.,TRBJ2-5,TGCAGCGTTGAAGAAAGACTCATGGGGACCCAGTACTTC,CSVEERLMGTQYF
.,TRBV13,TRBD2,TRBJ2-1,TGTGCCAGCAGCACTAGCGCCCGAAGCTCCTACAATGAGCAGTTCTTC,CASSTSARSSYNEQFF
.,TRBV7-9,.,TRBJ1-5,TGTGCCAGCAGCTTTTCAGGGGATTTTCAGCCCCAGCATTTT,CASSFSGDFQPQHF
.,TRBV7-2,.,TRBJ1-6,TGTGCCAGCAGCTTTTACAGGGTTAATTCACCCCTCCACTTT,CASSFYRVNSPLHF
.,TRBV7-8,.,TRBJ1-2,TGTGCCAGCAGCTTAGCTGGCGGGGGCTACACCTTC,CASSLAGGGYTF
.,TRBV27,TRBD2,TRBJ2-5,TGTGCCACCTCCCCGGGGGGGCCGGGCCAAGAGACCCAGTACTTC,CATSPGGPGQETQYF
.,TRBV30,TRBD1,TRBJ1-4,TGTGCCTCGGACAGGGTGGAGCGGATGACCTTT,CASDRVERMTF
.,TRBV19,TRBD1,TRBJ1-5,TGTGCCAGTAGTTCAGGGCCGGGACAGGGGAGCAATCAGCCCCAGCATTTT,CASSSGPGQGSNQPQHF
.,TRBV6-1,TRBD2,TRBJ2-1,TGTGCCAGCAGTGAAGCCGGGACTAACAATGAGCAGTTCTTC,CASSEAGTNNEQFF
.,TRBV2,.,TRBJ1-1,TGTGCCAGCAGTATCAGGCGGTTAGGGGACACTGAAGCTTTCTTT,CASSIRRLGDTEAFF
.,TRBV4-2,.,TRBJ2-5,TGTGCCAGCAGCCAAGGAGGGGCGGAGGGCCGGGAGACCCAGTACTTC,CASSQGGAEGRETQYF
.,TRBV10-3,.,TRBJ1-1,TGTGCCATCAGCCCTATTAATTTGAACACTGAAGCTTTCTTT,CAISPINLNTEAFF
.,TRBV27,.,TRBJ2-1,TGTGCCAGCAGTTCACTGGTCGGGAATGAGCAGTTCTTC,CASSSLVGNEQFF
.,TRBV7-9,.,TRBJ2-5,TGTGCCAGCAGCTTAGGGTTGTCCGAGGAGACCCAGTACTTC,CASSLGLSEETQYF
.,TRBV7-3,TRBD2,TRBJ2-1,TGTGCCAGCAGCCGATCGGGGGAGGGTGAGCAGTTCTTC,CASSRSGEGEQFF
.,TRBV19,TRBD1,TRBJ1-1,TGTGCCAGTAGTATAGGGACAGGTAACACTGAAGCTTTCTTT,CASSIGTGNTEAFF
.,TRBV30,.,TRBJ1-1,TGTGCCTGGAGTGTAGGTACAGTCGACACTGAAGCTTTCTTT,CAWSVGTVDTEAFF
.,TRBV6-5,TRBD2,TRBJ2-3,TGTGCCAGCACTCTTAGCGGGAGCGGTGATACGCAGTATTTT,CASTLSGSGDTQYF
.,TRBV15,TRBD2,TRBJ2-3,TGTGCCACCAGCAGAGTGGGGGGGGATACGCAGTATTTT,CATSRVGGDTQYF
.,TRBV5-1,TRBD1,TRBJ1-1,TGCGCCAGCAGCCCGGGGACAGCGAAGAACACTGAAGCTTTCTTT,CASSPGTAKNTEAFF
.,TRBV2,TRBD2,TRBJ2-1,TGTGCCAGCAGCGCTAGCGGGAGAGATGGAGTCAATGAGCAGTTCTTC,CASSASGRDGVNEQFF
.,TRBV5-4,TRBD2,TRBJ2-3,TGTGCCAGCAGCCCCCATATAGCGGGGGAGGGGGCAGATACGCAGTATTTT,CASSPHIAGEGADTQYF
.,TRBV18,TRBD1,TRBJ2-7,TGTGCCAGCTCACCATTCGGGACAGGGGGCGACGAGCAGTACTTC,CASSPFGTGGDEQYF
.,TRBV5-1,TRBD1,TRBJ1-5,TGCGCCAGCAGCACAGGGGGCGGCAATCAGCCCCAGCATTTT,CASSTGGGNQPQHF
.,TRBV27,.,TRBJ1-6,TGTGCCAGCAGTTTATCGGAGGTTCCTTATAATTCACCCCTCCACTTT,CASSLSEVPYNSPLHF
.,TRBV5-4,TRBD1,TRBJ2-7,TGTGCCAGCAGCTTGTACCGGGGACAGGGTATCGAGCAGTACTTC,CASSLYRGQGIEQYF
.,TRBV9,.,TRBJ1-1,TGTGCCAGCAGCGTAGGGGACATTAGGAACACTGAAGCTTTCTTT,CASSVGDIRNTEAFF
once,TRBV28,TRBD2,TRBJ2-4,TGTGCCAGCAGTTTATTCGGGACTAGCGGAAAAAACATTCAGTACTTC,CASSLFGTSGKNIQYF
.,TRBV16,.,TRBJ1-2,TGTGCCAGCAGCCAACACAGGGATGGTGAGGGCTACACCTTC,CASSQHRDGEGYTF
once,TRBV7-3,TRBD1,TRBJ2-1,TGTGCCAGCAGCATGGGACAGGGCGGTAGGAATGAGCAGTTCTTC,CASSMGQGGRNEQFF
.,TRBV5-6,.,TRBJ1-2,TGTGCCAGCAGCTTGAGCGGCGGGGGCGCGGCGAATGGCTACACCTTC,CASSLSGGGAANGYTF
.,TRBV7-3,TRBD1,TRBJ1-1,TGTGCCAGCAGCCAACAGGGACAGCTGAACACTGAAGCTTTCTTT,CASSQQGQLNTEAFF